This TCR beta chain comes out of a study of regulatory T cells in long-lasting Graves disease. V lost 3 bases, J lost 4 bases, and 1 base stayed unmatched. The V gene's germline CDR1 is LNHNV and CDR2 YYDKDF (reference sequence). This CDR3 contains 14 residues. Points on this clonotype: Antigen: not known. A clone one base away is much larger, so this may be a read error. Because it lacks the conserved phenylalanine or tryptophan at the end, this CDR3 is likely a read error.

Library construction for TCR beta used iRepertoire HTBI primers and Arm-PCR of CDR3 regions. TCRdb analysed the multiplex PCR reads with MiXCR anew, one entry per CDR3 protein. In the table there are 300,000 to 400,000 distinct CDR3 sequences, approximately 15% of which are singletons. Study results and caveats: Persistent-disease Graves' patients showed less TCR diversity than new cases. Researchers reported studying only peripheral blood, not thyroid tissue.

As for time point: newly diagnosed GD, antithyroid drugs for less than 3 months. TCR sequences were obtained from RNA taken from PBMCs. Recruitment took place at an endocrinology department in Xi'an, China. In addition, the sample was reused for a study of T cells in Graves' hyperthyroidism and ophthalmopathy. As that study records: Reasons for excluding patients were uncontrolled infection, other autoimmune disease, pregnancy or lactation.

This receptor was taken from a man between 40 and 49 years old with Graves disease. Material: peripheral blood mononuclear cells (PBMCs), obtained at new diagnosis, from a patient treated with antithyroid drugs. V and J are TRBV15 and TRBJ2-3; TRBD2 matches at 10 bases. The DNA of the CDR3 is TGTGCCACCAGCAGGGGGACTAGCGCAGATACGCAGTATCTT. As protein: CATSRGTSADTQYL.